The T cell receptor (beta chain) described here comes from a study of blood T cell repertoires in COVID-19 (dated by TCRdb to about 2020). A note on the overall study: Samples from collaborators originated in the United States, Italy and Spain and spanned both the acute and convalescent phases of COVID-19. A freely available public database, intended as a resource for researchers studying the immune response to SARS-CoV-2, is where the repertoires were released. Deeply sampled blood TCRbeta repertoires from subjects exposed to, actively infected with, or recovered from COVID-19 were included in the dataset. The prospective study material was composed of cDNA or gDNA derived from T cells, B-cell-depleted T cells, or PBMCs. Where HLA class I and class II types were available, the types were taken from metadata supplied by the sample provider, not from assay-based typing. The samples were drawn from two sources: the first 160 participants of the ongoing ImmuneRACE study, and 1,254 subjects contributed by 6 global collaborators. A de-identified subject ID, COVID-19 status, age in years and sex were almost always included in the sample metadata. General conclusions and limits of the study: The amount of clinical and demographic metadata varied by source and participant and was provided uncurated.

With respect to this clone: Its specific antigen is unknown. No base qualities exist here, and no much larger clone lies one base off it.

V gives up 3 bases and J gives up 2 bases, and the segment between their germline ends measures 11 bases. The germline V gene sets CDR1 to SGHAT and CDR2 to FQNNGV. Including cysteine and phenylalanine, the CDR3 has 14 amino acids. Here the CDR3 DNA is all that survives: 42 bases in frame from base 1. Whole blood was collected in K2EDTA tubes by collaborating institutions according to the institutions' own protocols. Collaborator samples were shipped for TCRbeta analysis as frozen whole blood, isolated PBMCs, or DNA extracted from either sample type. The immunoSEQ Assay, a bias-controlled multiplex PCR, was used to amplify TCRbeta CDR3 regions from genomic DNA. In the authors' own workflow: Nucleated cell counts per sample were estimated from amplification of reference gene primers within the assay. Sequence reads were collapsed and filtered to measure the absolute abundance of every unique TCRbeta CDR3 rearrangement. For each sample, productive Simpson clonality was calculated as the square root of Simpson's diversity index over productive rearrangements. TCRdb provides this immuneACCESS table in a form limited to in-frame rearrangements. Some clones are lacking; in checked studies, under half of them reflect an unresolved V gene, and why the rest are absent is not known. The DNA gave D and trimming, while V, J and clone size come from that table. For this sample the table gives approximately 280,000 clones, of which around 89% were detected only once. The ten largest clones capture around 4.4% of the sample.

Sequencing input: peripheral blood. The source of this sequence is a man between 40 and 49 years old with acute or convalescent COVID-19. The chain is encoded by TRBV11-2 joined to TRBJ2-7; perhaps TRBD1 is the D gene, with 6 bases matching. The DNA sequence is given as TGTGCCAGCAGCTTGACTGGACAGCCCTACGAGCAGTACTTC. It specifies CASSLTGQPYEQYF.